The subject of this entry is one T cell receptor beta chain. The sample originates from a study of blood T cell repertoires in COVID-19. V was trimmed by 1 base and J by 0 bases, leaving 13 bases between them. The CDR3 is 16 residues long. Germline V CDR1 and CDR2: LGHNA, YNFKEQ. Here immunoSEQ multiplex PCR was the method, and the copy in TCRdb shows in-frame clones only, minus some. The sample records around 80,000 clones, roughly 80% being singletons. What was sequenced was peripheral blood. The sequence came from a human donor in a cohort sampled during active COVID-19. The chain combines TRBV4-2 with TRBJ2-7; D perhaps matches TRBD2 (5 bases). CDR3 in amino acids: CASSQVVSGSSYEQYF. CDR3 nucleotide sequence: TGTGCCAGCAGCCAAGTTGTATCGGGGAGCTCCTACGAGCAGTACTTC.